Shown below are 29 T cell receptor beta chains from a single sample sequenced in a study of siplizumab effects on memory and regulatory T cells. Profiling relied on immunoSEQ multiplex PCR, and the TCRdb table lists in-frame clones only, not all of them. Found here are some 90,000 clones, about 87% of them singletons; the top ten hold over 12%. Material: CD4+ T cells sorted from blood. These receptors originate from a human donor in good health.

This clone was seen a single time. This chain links TRBV6-6 with TRBJ2-1; 7 bases match TRBD1. CDR1 is MNHNY, CDR2 SVGAGI, per germline (reference sequence). The CDR3 has 14 amino acids. V lost 5 bases and J lost 6; bases outside the gene matches: 7. CDR3 sequence reads: CASSRGTALNEQFF. CDR3 sequence (DNA): TGTGCCAGCAGTAGAGGGACAGCCCTCAATGAGCAGTTCTTC.

This clone showed up just once. Other DNA sequences in this sample translate to the same CDR3. This chain joins TRBV18 and TRBJ2-2; the D is unclear. V dropped 3 bases and J dropped 6 bases, with 5 bases sitting between them. The CDR3 is 12 amino acids. Germline loops: CDR1 KGHSH, CDR2 LQKENI. CDR3 in DNA: TGTGCCAGCTCACCCAGGTCCGGGGAGCTGTTTTTT. Protein product: CASSPRSGELFF.

V gene TRBV19 combines with J gene TRBJ1-1, with D hard to call. The ends were cut back, 3 bases at V and 5 bases at J, with 13 bases in the middle. Germline V gives CDR1 LNHDA, CDR2 SQIVND (reference sequence). The CDR3 contains 14 residues. The CDR3 DNA sequence: TGTGCCAGTAGTATCGAACTGGCAAGGACTGAAGCTTTCTTT. Translating gives CASSIELARTEAFF.

This clone was seen once. This CDR3 reads CASSRDRGSSQYEQYF. As DNA, the CDR3 is TGTGCCAGCAGTCGGGACAGGGGCTCCTCGCAGTACGAGCAGTACTTC. The gene calls are TRBV2 and TRBJ2-7, with 10 bases identical to TRBD1. V was pared by 5 bases and J by 4 bases, with 11 bases of the junction left unmatched. Per the germline V gene, CDR1 is SNHLY and CDR2 is FYNNEI. The CDR3 spans 16 residues.

J is TRBJ2-5 and V is TRBV7-6, with a tentative D call TRBD2 (6 bases). The CDR3 spans 15 residues. The germline CDR1 and CDR2 sequences are SGHVS and FNYEAQ. V dropped 1 base and J dropped 5 bases, with 14 bases sitting between them. This chain's CDR3 is CASSLVSGAGETQYF. The CDR3 coding sequence is TGTGCCAGCAGCTTAGTTTCCGGGGCGGGGGAGACCCAGTACTTC. The full variable domain, with the rest looked up from reference TRBV7-6 and TRBJ2-5, is GAGVSQSPRYKVTKRGQDVALRCDPISGHVSLYWYRQALGQGPEFLTYFNYEAQQDKSGLPNDRFSAERPEGSISTLTIQRTEQRDSAMYRCASSLVSGAGETQYFGPGTRLLVL.

V gene TRBV4-1 combines with J gene TRBJ1-5, with D maybe TRBD1 (5 bases). The CDR3 loop spans 15 amino acids. CDR1 and CDR2 (germline): MGHRA, YSYEKL. V shed 0 bases and J shed 6 bases, with 12 bases lying between them. CDR3 residues: CASSQDGAARQPQHF. CDR3 bases: TGCGCCAGCAGCCAAGATGGGGCCGCCCGTCAGCCCCAGCATTTT.

This clone was observed a handful of times. This chain connects TRBV7-8 to TRBJ2-7; 10 bases are shared with TRBD2. Germline V gives CDR1 SGHVS, CDR2 FQNEAQ. This CDR3 has 15 residues. The J segment lost 5 bases and the V segment lost 8 bases, leaving 12 bases of the junction unmatched. In nucleotides, the CDR3 is TGTGCCAGCTGGTCCCCTCTAGCGGGAGAGGACGAGCAGTACTTC. Its translation: CASWSPLAGEDEQYF.

This chain links TRBV5-4 with TRBJ2-5; D possibly matches TRBD1 or TRBD2 (5 bases each). Germline CDR1 reads SGHNT; CDR2 reads YYREEE (reference sequence). The CDR3 loop spans 15 amino acids. V was pared by 4 bases and J by 2 bases, with 15 bases between. The CDR3 sequence: CASSPRDPAQETQYF. The CDR3 bases are TGTGCCAGCAGCCCCCGGGACCCAGCTCAAGAGACCCAGTACTTC. Filled out from reference TRBV5-4 and TRBJ2-5, the complete variable domain reads ETGVTQSPTHLIKTRGQQVTLRCSSQSGHNTVSWYQQALGQGPQFIFQYYREEENGRGNFPPRFSGLQFPNYSSELNVNALELDDSALYLCASSPRDPAQETQYFGPGTRLLVL.

The V gene is TRBV5-1, the J gene TRBJ2-1; D perhaps matches TRBD1 (6 bases). Germline V gene data show CDR1 as SGHRS and CDR2 as YFSETQ. The CDR3 runs to 18 residues. Between the trimmed V and J ends, which lost 4 bases and 10 bases, there was a span of 30 bases. CDR3 in DNA: TGCGCCAGCAGCCAGAAACTGGACAGTCGGGGACCCCATATGGAGCAGTTCTTC. Encoded protein: CASSQKLDSRGPHMEQFF.

CDR3 nucleotide sequence: TGTGCCAGCAGTTCCCCAAACGAGCAGTACTTC. Amino acids: CASSSPNEQYF. The genes are TRBV28 and TRBJ2-7; unclear D gene. V was cut by 4 bases and J by 5 bases, with 6 bases left in between. The CDR3 sequence is 11 residues long. Germline lookup yields CDR1 MDHEN and CDR2 SYDVKM.

The chain links TRBV11-3 to TRBJ2-1; perhaps TRBD2 as D (6 bases). V was pared by 5 bases and J by 9 bases, with 17 bases between. The CDR3 length is 14 residues. Germline V gene lookup returns CDR1 SGHNT and CDR2 YENEEA. CDR3 region: CASSGGSALFEQFF. The CDR3 region has the DNA TGTGCCAGCAGCGGGGGGTCGGCGCTCTTTGAGCAGTTCTTC.

This clone was found once. The chain is built from TRBV28 and TRBJ1-2; 7 nucleotides match TRBD1. The CDR3 totals 14 residues. V lost 6 bases to trimming and J lost 4 bases; unmatched junction nucleotides: 8. Germline V CDR1 and CDR2: MDHEN, SYDVKM. The CDR3 DNA follows: TGTGCCAGCAGACCTCCGGGACAGATCTATGGCTACACCTTC. Amino acids: CASRPPGQIYGYTF.

The sample holds a few counts of this clone. V is TRBV5-4 and J is TRBJ2-1; D might be TRBD2 (5 bases). This CDR3 is built from 16 residues. Germline assignment: CDR1 SGHNT and CDR2 YYREEE (reference sequence). Trimming removed 3 bases from V and 3 bases from J, with 16 bases in between. The CDR3 DNA follows: TGTGCCAGCAGCTACCCCTACACCGGGGACTACAATGAGCAGTTCTTC. Translating gives CASSYPYTGDYNEQFF.

This clone was counted once. The chain is built from TRBV5-6 and TRBJ1-1; 7 bases line up with TRBD1. The V and J ends lost 1 base and 4 bases, in that order; junction bases with no gene match: 7. The CDR3 loop spans 15 amino acids. Germline V CDR1 and CDR2: SGHDT, YYEEEE. CDR3 region: CASSLLDRAGTEAFF. As DNA, the CDR3 is TGTGCCAGCAGCTTGCTAGACAGGGCGGGCACTGAAGCTTTCTTT.

V is TRBV4-1 and J is TRBJ2-7, with D tentatively TRBD2 (6 bases). Per germline, CDR1 MGHRA and CDR2 YSYEKL. The CDR3 totals 16 residues. The ends were cut back, 1 base at V and 4 bases at J, with 17 bases in the middle. This CDR3 reads CASSQATSSLLYEQYF. The CDR3 DNA sequence: TGCGCCAGCAGCCAAGCTACTAGCTCATTGCTATACGAGCAGTACTTC.

The chain uses TRBV19 and TRBJ2-5; possibly TRBD1 or TRBD2 for D (6 bases each). Germline V gene lookup returns CDR1 LNHDA and CDR2 SQIVND (reference sequence). V was shortened by 7 bases and J by 4 bases, with 19 bases between the two germline ends. The CDR3 contains 15 residues. Here the CDR3 DNA reads TGTGCCAGTAACTTCCGGGGGACACCTTCAGAGACCCAGTACTTC. Translation gives CASNFRGTPSETQYF.

The CDR3 reads CASSENYRNTEAFF. As DNA, the CDR3 is TGTGCCAGCAGTGAGAATTACAGGAACACTGAAGCTTTCTTT. V usage is TRBV25-1 and J usage is TRBJ1-1; D remains unclear. Trimming removed 3 bases at V and 1 base at J, with 9 bases between. Per the germline V gene, CDR1 is MGHDK and CDR2 is SYGVNS. The CDR3 runs 14 residues.

The rearrangement uses TRBV2 and TRBJ1-5, with TRBD1 matching 8 bases. The V gene end was trimmed by 6 bases and the J gene end by 3 bases; junction bases not matched to a gene: 7. This CDR3 is 15 amino acids long. CDR1 and CDR2 (germline): SNHLY, FYNNEI. CDR3 DNA: TGTGCCAGCAGAGAACAGACAGGGGTCAATCAGCCCCAGCATTTT. Protein sequence: CASREQTGVNQPQHF.

J is TRBJ2-7 and V is TRBV19; 14 positions agree with TRBD2. With 4 bases clipped from V and 5 bases from J, the junction kept 7 bases outside the gene matches. Germline V lookup: CDR1 LNHDA, CDR2 SQIVND (reference sequence). This CDR3 is 16 amino acids long. CDR3 DNA sequence: TGTGCCAGTAGTAAACCGACTAGCGGGAGGGTCCACGAGCAGTACTTC. Its translation: CASSKPTSGRVHEQYF.

The chain employs TRBV7-2 and TRBJ2-1; weak D call: TRBD2 (6 bases). The V and J ends lost 11 bases and 4 bases respectively, with 12 bases between them. The germline CDR1 and CDR2 sequences are SGHTA and FQGNSA. The CDR3 covers 12 residues. Here the CDR3 reads CASGAHYNEQFF. The CDR3, as DNA: TGTGCCTCGGGAGCACATTACAATGAGCAGTTCTTC.

This sequence joins TRBV11-3 and TRBJ2-1, with TRBD2 matching over 8 bases. J gave up 4 bases and V 2 bases, and 7 bases lay outside the gene matches. This CDR3 spans 16 amino acids. The V gene's germline CDR1 is SGHNT and CDR2 YENEEA. CDR3 nucleotide sequence: TGTGCCAGCAGCTTACAAGCGGGAGTTGTATACAATGAGCAGTTCTTC. Its translation: CASSLQAGVVYNEQFF.

V and J are TRBV19 and TRBJ2-3; no definite D call. This CDR3 has 14 amino acids. CDR1 is LNHDA and CDR2 is SQIVND in the germline V gene (reference sequence). Trimming cost V 3 bases and J 2 bases, with 9 bases left between them. The CDR3 loop is CASSIRPTTDTQYF. CDR3 coding DNA: TGTGCCAGTAGTATTAGACCCACCACAGATACGCAGTATTTT.

The rearrangement links TRBV9 to TRBJ2-1; D ambiguous. The germline V gene has CDR1 SGDLS and CDR2 YYNGEE. The CDR3 extends over 12 amino acids. V gave up 0 bases and J gave up 9 bases, with 7 bases separating them. DNA for the CDR3: TGTGCCAGCAGCGTAGTGGGTACTGAGCAGTTCTTC. Protein sequence: CASSVVGTEQFF. The variable domain in full, with the rest retrieved from reference TRBV9 and TRBJ2-1, is DSGVTQTPKHLITATGQRVTLRCSPRSGDLSVYWYQQSLDQGLQFLIQYYNGEERAKGNILERFSAQQFPDLHSELNLSSLELGDSALYFCASSVVGTEQFFGPGTRLTVL.

This sequence joins TRBV30 and TRBJ2-5, with 11 bases matching TRBD2. Germline loops: CDR1 GTSNPN, CDR2 SVGIG (reference sequence). This CDR3 spans 14 amino acids. Trimming removed 7 bases from V and 1 base from J; junction bases left unmatched: 5. CDR3 sequence reads: CASRLAGIQETQYF. Here the CDR3 DNA reads TGTGCCTCACGACTAGCGGGGATCCAAGAGACCCAGTACTTC.

The chain carries TRBV7-2 and TRBJ2-3, with D possibly matching TRBD1 (6 bases). CDR3 length: 15 residues. Germline loops: CDR1 SGHTA, CDR2 FQGNSA. Trimming removed 5 bases from V and 4 bases from J, with 16 bases in between. The CDR3 reads CASSPQGPGADTQYF. The DNA of the CDR3 is TGTGCCAGCAGCCCACAGGGTCCCGGTGCAGATACGCAGTATTTT.

This chain links TRBV9 with TRBJ2-1; D may be TRBD2 (6 bases). There are 16 residues in the CDR3. The germline CDR1 and CDR2 sequences are SGDLS and YYNGEE. Trimming took 0 bases from V and 1 from J, leaving 11 bases between them. The DNA of the CDR3 is TGTGCCAGCAGCGTAGACGTTAGCGGTTCCTACAATGAGCAGTTCTTC. Protein product: CASSVDVSGSYNEQFF.

The V and J genes are TRBV18 and TRBJ2-5; maybe TRBD2 (6 bases). The CDR3 loop spans 13 amino acids. V shed 8 bases and J shed 5 bases, with 15 bases lying between them. Looked up from germline, CDR1 is KGHSH and CDR2 is LQKENI. DNA of the CDR3: TGTGCCAGCCGTCGGGAGTATTCGGAGACCCAGTACTTC. Its translation: CASRREYSETQYF.

J is TRBJ1-3 and V is TRBV14; D gene uncertain. V lost 1 base, J lost 0 bases, and 10 bases lay in between. CDR3 length: 16 residues. Germline V lookup: CDR1 SGHDN, CDR2 FVKESK. This CDR3 is CASSQALRASGNTIYF. The CDR3 DNA is TGTGCCAGCAGCCAAGCTTTGCGGGCCTCTGGAAACACCATATATTTT.

The genes are TRBV5-6 and TRBJ1-2, with unresolved D. The CDR3 contains 15 residues. CDR1 is SGHDT, CDR2 YYEEEE, per germline. V gave up 4 bases and J gave up 2 bases, with 15 bases separating them. CDR3 loop: CASSVAQITNYGYTF. For the CDR3, the DNA is TGTGCCAGCAGCGTGGCGCAGATCACGAACTATGGCTACACCTTC.